These T cell receptor beta chains were read from a single sample in a study of T cells after somatic rescue of genetic block. Generated by immunoSEQ multiplex PCR, the TCRdb table keeps only in-frame clones and is missing some. The sample carries about 72,000 clones, roughly 93% recorded once. The sequenced sample consisted of peripheral blood mononuclear cells (PBMCs). The receptor set was obtained from a man aged 30 to 39. Each CDR3 is given with its conserved first and last residue. The D gene is left open where the match is weak. Only some rows state a clone size, as once, few, many or a class for expanded clones.

clone size	V gene	D gene	J gene	CDR3 protein	CDR3 DNA
NA	TRBV7-3	NA	TRBJ2-2	CASSERSGELFF	TGTGCCAGCAGCGAACGCTCCGGGGAGCTGTTTTTT
NA	TRBV18	NA	TRBJ2-6	CASSQDSGANVLTF	TGTGCCAGCTCACAGGACTCTGGGGCCAACGTCCTGACTTTC
NA	TRBV28	NA	TRBJ1-5	CASARAQGLHHQPQHF	TGTGCCAGCGCAAGGGCCCAGGGGTTGCATCATCAGCCCCAGCATTTT
NA	TRBV5-6	TRBD1	TRBJ2-2	CASSLYGTANTGELFF	TGTGCCAGCAGCTTGTATGGGACAGCTAACACCGGGGAGCTGTTTTTT
NA	TRBV19	TRBD2	TRBJ2-7	CASSSSGEVGEQYF	TGTGCCAGTAGTTCTAGCGGAGAGGTGGGTGAGCAGTACTTC
NA	TRBV10-2	TRBD2	TRBJ2-7	CASSESGVGSGSYEQYF	TGCGCCAGCAGTGAGTCGGGGGTAGGTAGCGGGAGTTACGAGCAGTACTTC
NA	TRBV5-1	TRBD1	TRBJ1-6	CASRRDRGNSPLHF	TGCGCCAGCAGACGGGACAGGGGGAATTCACCCCTCCACTTT
NA	TRBV9	TRBD1	TRBJ1-5	CASSVGQGGQPQHF	TGTGCCAGCAGCGTAGGACAGGGGGGACAGCCCCAGCATTTT
NA	TRBV7-9	NA	TRBJ2-7	CASSHTSGAYEQYF	TGTGCCAGCAGCCACACGTCGGGCGCGTACGAGCAGTACTTC
NA	TRBV28	TRBD1	TRBJ1-5	CASSPDRESQPQHF	TGTGCCAGCAGTCCTGACAGGGAGAGTCAGCCCCAGCATTTT
NA	TRBV28	TRBD2	TRBJ2-1	CASTQSLLAGVNNEQFF	TGTGCCAGCACCCAATCTTTACTAGCGGGAGTAAACAATGAGCAGTTCTTC
NA	TRBV11-2	NA	TRBJ1-1	CASSLAGGRTEAFF	TGTGCCAGCAGCTTAGCCGGGGGGCGAACTGAAGCTTTCTTT
NA	TRBV11-2	TRBD1	TRBJ2-1	CASSSGQSYNEQFF	TGTGCCAGCAGCTCGGGACAGTCCTACAATGAGCAGTTCTTC
NA	TRBV30	NA	TRBJ2-3	CAWSVGVTDTQYF	TGTGCCTGGAGTGTCGGGGTCACAGATACGCAGTATTTT
few	TRBV13	NA	TRBJ2-7	CASSLGGGMTYEQYF	TGTGCCAGCAGCTTAGGCGGCGGGATGACCTACGAGCAGTACTTC
NA	TRBV5-6	TRBD1	TRBJ2-7	CASSYVQGTYEQYF	TGTGCCAGCAGCTACGTACAGGGGACCTACGAGCAGTACTTC
NA	TRBV6-5	TRBD1	TRBJ1-1	CASRDRGTTEAFF	TGTGCCAGCAGGGACAGGGGAACGACTGAAGCTTTCTTT
NA	TRBV7-9	NA	TRBJ2-7	CASSSTSGRAPEQYF	TGTGCCAGCAGCTCAACCTCAGGGAGAGCACCCGAGCAGTACTTC
few	TRBV6-5	NA	TRBJ1-6	CASTLNGRGDSPLHF	TGTGCCAGCACCCTCAACGGGCGGGGGGATTCACCCCTCCACTTT
NA	TRBV7-9	NA	TRBJ1-2	CASSLGPAPFGYTF	TGTGCCAGCAGCTTAGGGCCAGCCCCCTTTGGCTACACCTTC
NA	TRBV10-3	NA	TRBJ2-7	CAISDPPRGEQYF	TGTGCCATCAGTGACCCACCCAGGGGCGAGCAGTACTTC
once	TRBV15	NA	TRBJ1-4	CATSRGGPGLYEKLFF	TGTGCCACCAGCAGAGGGGGCCCCGGTCTTTATGAAAAACTGTTTTTT
once	TRBV27	NA	TRBJ2-7	CASSLYPQRMGYFEQYF	TGTGCCAGCAGTTTATATCCCCAGAGGATGGGGTATTTCGAGCAGTACTTC
NA	TRBV19	NA	TRBJ2-5	CASSTSQGLETQYF	TGTGCCAGTAGTACTTCCCAGGGGTTGGAGACCCAGTACTTC
NA	TRBV2	NA	TRBJ2-7	CASSGVLGSGEQYF	TGTGCCAGCAGTGGGGTGCTTGGGTCAGGCGAGCAGTACTTC
NA	TRBV7-8	NA	TRBJ2-1	CASSPIKGAPRNEQFF	TGTGCCAGCAGCCCAATAAAAGGGGCGCCTCGGAATGAGCAGTTCTTC
few	TRBV19	NA	TRBJ2-2	CASTPRGVSANTGELFF	TGTGCCAGTACCCCCCGCGGGGTCTCCGCGAACACCGGGGAGCTGTTTTTT
NA	TRBV5-4	TRBD2	TRBJ2-1	CASSLRGGGTRREQFF	TGTGCCAGCAGCTTGAGGGGCGGGGGGACCAGAAGAGAGCAGTTCTTC
once	TRBV10-1	NA	TRBJ2-7	CATKPGPSSYEQYF	TGCGCCACCAAGCCAGGGCCAAGCTCCTACGAGCAGTACTTC
NA	TRBV2	TRBD2	TRBJ2-5	CASSAVAGGEETQYF	TGTGCCAGCAGTGCCGTAGCGGGGGGGGAGGAGACCCAGTACTTC
NA	TRBV6-5	NA	TRBJ2-7	CASSPEQFSYEQYF	TGTGCCAGCAGTCCCGAACAGTTCTCCTACGAGCAGTACTTC
once	TRBV28	NA	TRBJ1-2	CASSSRIKSIASYTF	TGTGCCAGCAGTTCCCGCATCAAGTCTATTGCAAGCTACACCTTC
NA	TRBV5-6	NA	TRBJ1-1	CASSVTGFSVSNTEAFF	TGTGCCAGCAGCGTAACAGGCTTCAGTGTCTCGAACACTGAAGCTTTCTTT
NA	TRBV5-1	TRBD1	TRBJ1-2	CASSWERTGANYGYTF	TGCGCCAGCAGCTGGGAACGGACAGGGGCCAACTATGGCTACACCTTC
NA	TRBV7-2	NA	TRBJ1-2	CASSLGPRDGYTF	TGTGCCAGCAGCTTAGGACCGCGCGATGGCTACACCTTC
NA	TRBV5-1	NA	TRBJ1-2	CASTLRPDSSGYTF	TGCGCCAGCACCCTACGGCCAGACTCGTCTGGCTACACCTTC
NA	TRBV9	NA	TRBJ2-7	CASSVTGGGPGYEQYF	TGTGCCAGCAGCGTAACCGGAGGGGGGCCGGGTTACGAGCAGTACTTC
NA	TRBV5-1	NA	TRBJ2-6	CASSMGLKYSGANVLTF	TGCGCCAGCAGCATGGGACTCAAGTACTCTGGGGCCAACGTCCTGACTTTC
NA	TRBV4-3	NA	TRBJ2-3	CASSQVRGAATDTQYF	TGCGCCAGCAGCCAAGTCCGAGGGGCGGCCACAGATACGCAGTATTTT
NA	TRBV10-3	TRBD2	TRBJ2-1	CAISEQSGGANEQFF	TGTGCCATCAGTGAGCAAAGCGGGGGGGCAAATGAGCAGTTCTTC